These 5 T cell receptor beta chains came from one sample sequenced in a study of neurological immune-mediated disorders. TCRdb reprocessed the 5' RACE reads with MiXCR, giving one entry per CDR3 protein. The table lists roughly 60,000 distinct CDR3 sequences, roughly 3.3% of them singletons. The specimen sequenced was PBMCs. The receptor set was obtained from a woman aged 25-40 years with multiple sclerosis.

This clonotype was picked up many times. V usage is TRBV12-3 or TRBV12-4 and J usage is TRBJ2-3; 9 bases are a match to TRBD2. The trim removed 6 bases at V and 6 bases at J, leaving 10 bases unmatched. This CDR3 has 15 residues. CDR3 DNA sequence: TGTGCCAGCAGCAAGCTAGCGGGACGACGGGATACGCAGTATTTT. This codes for CASSKLAGRRDTQYF.

This clonotype was counted many times. The chain has TRBV2 and TRBJ1-6; D ambiguous. Per the germline V gene, CDR1 is SNHLY and CDR2 is FYNNEI. V was pared by 4 bases and J by 0 bases, with 10 bases between. The CDR3 has 16 residues. The CDR3 loop reads CASSGTPGSYNSPLHF. The CDR3 bases are TGTGCCAGCAGTGGGACGCCGGGCTCCTATAATTCACCCCTCCACTTT.

This clonotype was picked up many times. CDR3 loop: CASRTDRAVLTSYNEQFF. The CDR3 region has the DNA TGTGCCAGCAGAACCGACAGGGCCGTATTGACCTCCTACAATGAGCAGTTCTTC. V usage is TRBV11-2 and J usage is TRBJ2-1, with TRBD1 matching over 7 bases. The CDR3 loop spans 18 amino acids. CDR1 SGHAT and CDR2 FQNNGV come from the germline V gene. V trimming: 6 bases; J trimming: 0 bases; junction bases outside the gene matches: 14. The variable domain in full, with the rest retrieved from reference TRBV11-2 and TRBJ2-1, is EAGVAQSPRYKIIEKRQSVAFWCNPISGHATLYWYQQILGQGPKLLIQFQNNGVVDDSQLPKDRFSAERLKGVDSTLKIQPAKLEDSAVYLCASRTDRAVLTSYNEQFFGPGTRLTVL.

There are many counts of this clonotype. This rearrangement joins TRBV6-5 to TRBJ1-1, with D uncertain. Trimming shortened V by 3 bases and J by 0 bases, and 8 bases separated the two germline ends. CDR1 and CDR2 (germline): MNHEY, SVGAGI. This CDR3 contains 14 residues. Here the CDR3 reads CASSYRKLNTEAFF. CDR3 bases: TGTGCCAGCAGTTATCGAAAACTGAACACTGAAGCTTTCTTT.

The genes are TRBV5-5 and TRBJ2-2; TRBD2 agrees at 11 bases. Germline values: CDR1 SGHKS, CDR2 YYEKEE (reference sequence). This CDR3 has 16 amino acids. Trimming cost V 4 bases and J 7 bases; bases outside gene matches: 9. In DNA form, the CDR3 reads TGTGCCAGCAGCCCAATAGCGGGAGGGCCAGACGGGGAGCTGTTTTTT. It specifies CASSPIAGGPDGELFF.